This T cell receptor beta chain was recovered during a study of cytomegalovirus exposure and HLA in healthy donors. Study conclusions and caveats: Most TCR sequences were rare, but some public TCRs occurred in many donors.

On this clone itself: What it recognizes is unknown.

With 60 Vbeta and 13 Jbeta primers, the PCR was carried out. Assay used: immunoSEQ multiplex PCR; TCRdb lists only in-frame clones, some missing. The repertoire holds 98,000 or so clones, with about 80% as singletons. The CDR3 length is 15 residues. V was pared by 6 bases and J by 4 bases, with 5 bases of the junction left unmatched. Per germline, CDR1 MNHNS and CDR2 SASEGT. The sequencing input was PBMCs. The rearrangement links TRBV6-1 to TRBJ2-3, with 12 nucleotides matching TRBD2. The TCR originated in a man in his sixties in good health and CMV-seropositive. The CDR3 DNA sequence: TGTGCCAGCAGCCCCCTAGCGGGGGGGCCAGATACGCAGTATTTT. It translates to CASSPLAGGPDTQYF.